This entry lists 12 T cell receptor beta chains sequenced from one sample in a study of T cell clonotyping in hematopoietic cell transplantation. TCRdb's copy holds only in-frame clones and misses some; the assay was immunoSEQ multiplex PCR. This sample has 5,500 to 6,000 clones; roughly 88% occur once, and the top ten carry around two fifths. The material was peripheral blood mononuclear cells, obtained 100 days after allogeneic stem cell transplant. The receptor source for this set is a female patient between 50 and 60 years old who had an allogeneic stem cell transplant from a related donor, so the T cells may come from the graft donor. Some clones in this sample may be carry-over from other donors' samples.

This clone was recorded only once. J is TRBJ2-1 and V is TRBV9; D ambiguous. CDR1 and CDR2 (germline): SGDLS, YYNGEE. The CDR3 extends over 15 amino acids. V was pared by 4 bases and J by 8 bases, with 19 bases between. CDR3 in amino acids: CASSSQWAMAYEQFF. The CDR3 nucleotides read TGTGCCAGCAGCTCCCAGTGGGCCATGGCCTATGAGCAGTTCTTC.

V gene TRBV10-3 combines with J gene TRBJ2-7; D call uncertain. CDR1 is ENHRY, CDR2 SYGVKD, per germline. Trimming took off 4 bases at V and 6 bases at J, with 10 bases between the two ends. CDR3 length equals 12 residues. CDR3 coding DNA: TGTGCCATCAGTGTGGCAGCCTTCGAGCAGTACTTC. Protein: CAISVAAFEQYF.

This chain links TRBV28 with TRBJ2-7, with 9 bases fitting TRBD1. The CDR3 length is 16 residues. After removal of 6 bases from V and 2 bases from J, the junction contained 11 bases not matched to a gene. CDR1 is MDHEN and CDR2 is SYDVKM in the germline V gene. CDR3 sequence: CASSHSRGTGTYEQYF. The CDR3 bases are TGTGCCAGCAGCCATAGCCGGGGGACAGGGACCTACGAGCAGTACTTC.

This chain links TRBV13 with TRBJ2-1, with D possibly being TRBD2 (5 bases). From germline, CDR1 is PRHDT and CDR2 FYEKMQ (reference sequence). The CDR3 is 13 residues long. V lost 0 bases, J lost 7 bases, and 7 bases lay in between. The DNA for the CDR3 is TGTGCCAGCAGCTTAGGCCGAGGGAATGAGCAGTTCTTC. Residues: CASSLGRGNEQFF. Using reference TRBV13 and TRBJ2-1 for the parts outside the CDR3, the full variable domain is AAGVIQSPRHLIKEKRETATLKCYPIPRHDTVYWYQQGPGQDPQFLISFYEKMQSDKGSIPDRFSAQQFSDYHSELNMSSLELGDSALYFCASSLGRGNEQFFGPGTRLTVL.

The V gene is TRBV29-1, the J gene TRBJ2-5; D unclear. The ends were cut back, 6 bases at V and 3 bases at J, with 11 bases in the middle. Per germline, CDR1 SQVTM and CDR2 ANQGSEA. CDR3 length equals 12 residues. CDR3 sequence reads: CSVMLGKETQYF. The CDR3 coding sequence is TGCAGCGTCATGCTTGGGAAAGAGACCCAGTACTTC.

J is TRBJ2-7 and V is TRBV25-1; D possibly corresponds to TRBD2 (6 bases). The germline V gene encodes CDR1 MGHDK and CDR2 SYGVNS. The CDR3 is made up of 15 amino acids. V lost 0 bases and J lost 7, with 16 bases in between. Written as DNA, the CDR3 is TGTGCCAGCAGTGAATATCAGGCGGCAGGGAGGGAGCAGTACTTC. Its protein product is CASSEYQAAGREQYF.

This clone was detected only once. This chain connects TRBV6-5 to TRBJ1-3, with 8 bases matching TRBD1. Germline-derived CDR1 and CDR2 are MNHEY and SVGAGI. This CDR3 contains 14 residues. V gave up 6 bases and J gave up 3 bases; unmatched junction bases: 4. CDR3 coding DNA: TGTGCCAGCAGACAGGGGGATAGTGGAAACACCATATATTTT. This encodes CASRQGDSGNTIYF.

This chain joins TRBV6-1 and TRBJ1-1; weak D call: TRBD1 (5 bases). The length of the CDR3 is 16 residues. The germline CDR1 and CDR2 sequences are MNHNS and SASEGT. V was cut by 4 bases and J by 3 bases, with 18 bases left in between. The CDR3 sequence is CASSGTADLGDTEAFF. The CDR3 DNA is TGTGCCAGCAGTGGGACGGCTGATTTGGGGGACACTGAAGCTTTCTTT.

This chain links TRBV7-9 with TRBJ1-5, with D possibly TRBD1 on 6 matching bases. V was trimmed by 4 bases and J by 5 bases, leaving 12 bases between them. CDR3 length: 14 amino acids. Germline CDR1 SEHNR, CDR2 FQNEAQ (reference sequence). The CDR3 reads CASSSTGIDQPQHF. The CDR3 region has the DNA TGTGCCAGCAGCTCAACAGGGATCGATCAGCCCCAGCATTTT.

This clone was counted a few times. The chain carries TRBV29-1 and TRBJ2-2; maybe TRBD2 (5 bases). The germline V gene has CDR1 SQVTM and CDR2 ANQGSEA. The CDR3 is 15 amino acids. Trimming removed 2 bases from V and 3 bases from J, with 13 bases in between. CDR3 nucleotides: TGCAGCGTTGAACGATCGCCCGGGGACACCGGGGAGCTGTTTTTT. This translates into CSVERSPGDTGELFF.

The chain couples TRBV7-2 to TRBJ2-7; D possibly corresponds to TRBD1 (5 bases). This CDR3 contains 14 residues. V lost 2 bases and J 1 base, leaving 9 bases between the germline ends. CDR1 is SGHTA and CDR2 is FQGNSA in the germline V gene. DNA of the CDR3: TGTGCCAGCAGCTTATGGGGCAGGTCCTACGAGCAGTACTTC. This gives the protein CASSLWGRSYEQYF.

This clone was counted a single time. The J gene is TRBJ2-7, the V gene TRBV11-2, with a possible D match to TRBD2 (6 bases). V was cut by 8 bases and J by 4 bases, with 15 bases left in between. This CDR3 is 13 amino acids long. CDR1 and CDR2 from the germline V gene are SGHAT and FQNNGV. CDR3 in DNA: TGTGCCAGCGCGACGGGAGCAACGTACGAGCAGTACTTC. Residues: CASATGATYEQYF.